The 17 T cell receptor beta chains listed next were all sequenced from one sample in a study of low-dose radiotherapy and immunotherapy resistance in tumors. Gene-specific TRAV and TRBV primers were used for first-strand cDNA, covering alpha and beta chains. TCR amplification used roughly 18 PCR cycles, a constant-region primer and a V-primer adapter. TCRdb analysed the reads with MiXCR anew, one entry per CDR3 protein. This sample has 10,000 to 15,000 distinct CDR3 sequences, with under 85% found just once. These receptors were taken from a human donor with advanced metastatic prostate, ovarian, gallbladder or colorectal cancer (not recorded which). This table probably holds off-target reads from a library built for another chain.

The rearrangement joins TRBV29-1 to TRBJ1-4; TRBD1 might be the D (5 bases). The CDR3 is 14 amino acids. The germline V and J ends were trimmed by 6 bases and 11 bases, with 22 bases remaining between them. Germline assignment: CDR1 SQVTM and CDR2 ANQGSEA. CDR3 in amino acids: CSVPSGTVRGKLFF. The CDR3 coding sequence is TGCAGCGTACCATCCGGGACGGTTAGAGGGAAACTGTTTTTT.

The chain links TRBV13 to TRBJ2-7; 11 nucleotides match TRBD2. Per the germline V gene, CDR1 is PRHDT and CDR2 is FYEKMQ (reference sequence). Losses at the gene ends were 5 bases for V and 6 bases for J; bases not matched to a gene: 12. The CDR3 is 16 residues long. CDR3 region: CASSDRTSGRTGEQYF. CDR3 nucleotides: TGTGCCAGCAGCGACCGAACTAGCGGGAGAACAGGCGAGCAGTACTTC.

The chain links TRBV4-3 to TRBJ2-3; 10 bases align to TRBD2. Germline V gives CDR1 LGHNA, CDR2 YSLEER. The CDR3 loop spans 16 amino acids. The J segment lost 5 bases and the V segment lost 4 bases, leaving 9 bases of the junction unmatched. In nucleotides, the CDR3 is TGCGCCAGCAGCCGCGAATCTAGCGGGAGCCTAGATACGCAGTATTTT. Its translation: CASSRESSGSLDTQYF.

V is TRBV11-2 and J is TRBJ2-7; 7 nucleotides agree with TRBD1. V lost 1 base, J lost 0 bases, and 3 bases stayed unmatched. The CDR3 length is 15 residues. Germline V gene sequence: CDR1 SGHAT, CDR2 FQNNGV. The CDR3 DNA is TGTGCCAGCAGCTTAGTTACAGGGGCCTCCTACGAGCAGTACTTC. Translated, it gives CASSLVTGASYEQYF.

The chain uses TRBV6-2 or TRBV6-3 and TRBJ2-1, with D perhaps given as TRBD1 or TRBD2 (5 bases each). Trimming left V 6 bases short and J 13 bases short, with 13 bases between. From germline, CDR1 is MNHEY and CDR2 SVGEGT. CDR3 size: 11 residues. CDR3 nucleotides: TGTGCCAGCAGGGGTTGGGGGACCCAGTTCTTC. Translation gives CASRGWGTQFF.

The V gene is TRBV6-5, the J gene TRBJ2-3; D ambiguous. The CDR3 sequence is 14 residues long. Germline assignment: CDR1 MNHEY and CDR2 SVGAGI. V was clipped by 0 bases and J by 0 bases, with 4 bases between them. CDR3 bases: TGTGCCAGCAGTTACTCGACTAGCACAGATACGCAGTATTTT. This translates into CASSYSTSTDTQYF.

The rearrangement joins TRBV24-1 to TRBJ2-2; 9 positions match TRBD1. Trimming cost V 7 bases and J 15 bases; bases outside gene matches: 5. This CDR3 contains 11 residues. Germline-derived CDR1 and CDR2 are KGHDR and SFDVKD. CDR3 DNA sequence: TGTGCCACCAGCGGGACAGGGAGGATGTTTTTT. Amino acids: CATSGTGRMFF.

The chain links TRBV3-1 to TRBJ2-1, with 8 bases matching TRBD1. The CDR3 is 14 residues long. Germline lookup yields CDR1 LGHDT and CDR2 YNNKEL (reference sequence). The J segment lost 6 bases and the V segment lost 5 bases, leaving 6 bases of the junction unmatched. CDR3 nucleotides: TGTGCCAGCAGCAACAGGGGGAGTCCCAATGAGCAGTTCTTC. It specifies CASSNRGSPNEQFF.

The chain couples TRBV18 to TRBJ1-1; no clear D. This CDR3 has 13 residues. Per the germline V gene, CDR1 is KGHSH and CDR2 is LQKENI. V was pared by 4 bases and J by 1 base, with 7 bases between. The chain's CDR3 is CASSQGENTEAFF. Here the CDR3 DNA reads TGTGCCAGCTCACAGGGTGAGAACACTGAAGCTTTCTTT.

The CDR3 nucleotides read TGTGCCAGCTCACTCGGGACGGACTATGGCTACACCTTC. Translating it yields CASSLGTDYGYTF. The chain couples TRBV18 to TRBJ1-2, with a tentative D call TRBD1 (5 bases). This CDR3 is 13 amino acids long. Deletions cut 4 bases from V and 3 bases from J, with 9 bases between. Germline CDR1 and CDR2: KGHSH and LQKENI.

V is TRBV28 and J is TRBJ1-1; a possible D gene is TRBD1 (5 bases). The CDR3 is 13 amino acids. Germline CDR1 MDHEN, CDR2 SYDVKM. V lost 1 base to trimming and J lost 6 bases, with 9 bases between them. The CDR3 DNA reads TGTGCCAGCAGTTTATCGGGGGACCCTGAAGCTTTCTTT. Protein product: CASSLSGDPEAFF.

This sequence joins TRBV10-3 and TRBJ1-1; unclear D gene. The V gene's germline CDR1 is ENHRY and CDR2 SYGVKD. The CDR3 runs 14 residues. V was clipped by 5 bases and J by 5 bases, with 15 bases between them. CDR3 bases: TGTGCCATCAGTACCACGGGGTTCGATACTGAAGCTTTCTTT. This encodes CAISTTGFDTEAFF.

This sequence joins TRBV28 and TRBJ1-5; unclear D gene. Germline assignment: CDR1 MDHEN and CDR2 SYDVKM. The CDR3 has 14 residues. Trimming shortened V by 1 base and J by 11 bases, and 15 bases separated the two germline ends. The CDR3 sequence: CASSLSGRDLAQHF. The CDR3 DNA reads as TGTGCCAGCAGTTTATCTGGCCGAGACCTGGCCCAGCATTTT.

This chain joins TRBV25-1 and TRBJ1-4; TRBD1 matches at 10 bases. From germline, CDR1 is MGHDK and CDR2 SYGVNS. V shed 4 bases, J shed 3 bases, and the junction held 8 bases outside the gene matches. This CDR3 region has 17 residues. The CDR3 loop is CASSAGQGGAANEKLFF. CDR3 sequence (DNA): TGTGCCAGCAGTGCCGGACAGGGGGGTGCAGCTAATGAAAAACTGTTTTTT. Filled out from reference TRBV25-1 and TRBJ1-4, the complete variable domain reads EADIYQTPRYLVIGTGKKITLECSQTMGHDKMYWYQQDPGMELHLIHYSYGVNSTEKGDLSSESTVSRIRTEHFPLTLESARPSHTSQYLCASSAGQGGAANEKLFFGSGTQLSVL.

As DNA, the CDR3 is TGTGCCTGGGCCGGGAGGGGGCCGGATGGCTACACCTTC. Encoded protein: CAWAGRGPDGYTF. V usage is TRBV30 and J usage is TRBJ1-2, with 7 nucleotides matching TRBD1. V shed 5 bases and J 6 bases; nucleotides not matched to a gene: 9. CDR3 length: 13 amino acids. Looked up from germline, CDR1 is GTSNPN and CDR2 is SVGIG (reference sequence).

The rearrangement joins TRBV27 to TRBJ2-7, with D perhaps matching TRBD2 (7 bases). CDR1 is MNHEY and CDR2 is SMNVEV in the germline V gene (reference sequence). This CDR3 has 16 amino acids. The V gene lost 6 bases and the J gene lost 2 bases, with 20 bases spanning the gap. The CDR3 DNA reads TGTGCCAGCAGGGGGGCGGCGGGAGTACTACCCTACGAGCAGTACTTC. As protein: CASRGAAGVLPYEQYF.

The chain recombines TRBV5-6 with TRBJ2-7, with D possibly matching TRBD1 (6 bases). Trimming took 1 base from V and 3 from J, leaving 11 bases between them. CDR1 and CDR2 (germline): SGHDT, YYEEEE. The CDR3 contains 14 residues. In nucleotides, the CDR3 is TGTGCCAGCAGCTTGACAGGGAGCGACTACGAGCAGTACTTC. It specifies CASSLTGSDYEQYF.